This T cell receptor (beta chain) comes out of a study of T cell changes during pregnancy in multiple sclerosis. The germline gives CDR1 KGHSH, CDR2 LQKENI. The CDR3 runs 16 residues. Trimming left V 0 bases short and J 0 bases short, with 11 bases between. The method was immunoSEQ multiplex PCR; TCRdb's version includes in-frame clones alone and lacks a portion of them. The sample yields 90,000 to 120,000 clones, 85% to 95% seen once. V and J are TRBV18 and TRBJ1-1; D call uncertain. The material was peripheral blood, obtained in the third trimester of pregnancy. This receptor was obtained from a female donor in good health, enrolled as a control in a pregnancy study. The CDR3 sequence: CASSPPLSGMNTEAFF. The DNA for the CDR3 is TGTGCCAGCTCACCACCTCTGTCAGGAATGAACACTGAAGCTTTCTTT.